This T cell receptor beta chain emerged from a study of blood T cell repertoires in COVID-19. Study at large: The study drew acute and convalescent COVID-19 samples from the United States, Italy and Spain.

Methods used by the authors: Reference gene primer amplification gave nucleated cell count estimates. Data came from immunoSEQ multiplex PCR; TCRdb stores just in-frame clones and leaves some out. D and trimming come from the DNA, and the V and J calls and clone size come from that table. The table shows about 150,000 clones, with about 80% occurring only once. Germline CDR1 is SGHTA and CDR2 is FQGNSA. CDR3 size: 16 residues. Deletions cut 5 bases from V and 1 base from J, with 16 bases between. Participants came from about two dozen US areas, aged roughly 18 to 89 years. V is TRBV7-2 and J is TRBJ2-3; D perhaps matches TRBD2 (6 bases). The sequencing sample was made of PBMCs or T cells enriched from blood (not recorded which). This receptor was identified in a woman between 70 and 85 years old in a cohort exposed to, infected with or recovered from COVID-19 (not recorded which). DNA of the CDR3: TGTGCCAGCAGCCGCCTCGGCGGGGTAGGCACAGATACGCAGTATTTT. Translated, it gives CASSRLGGVGTDTQYF. The complete variable domain, with remaining parts taken from reference TRBV7-2 and TRBJ2-3, reads GAGVSQSPSNKVTEKGKDVELRCDPISGHTALYWYRQSLGQGLEFLIYFQGNSAPDKSGLPSDRFSAERTGGSVSTLTIQRTQQEDSAVYLCASSRLGGVGTDTQYFGPGTRLTVL.